A selection of T cell receptor beta chains follows, all from one sample in a study of cytomegalovirus exposure and HLA in healthy donors. The protocol was immunoSEQ multiplex PCR, while the TCRdb copy is restricted to in-frame clones and leaves out a portion. The sample holds roughly 190,000 clones, 81% seen once. The specimen was PBMCs. The receptors originated from a man younger than 35 in good health and CMV-seronegative. Each CDR3 is given with its conserved first and last residue. D genes are given only for firm matches. For some rows the clone size is stated as once, few or many, or as a class when expanded; others skip it.

CDR3 DNA	CDR3 protein	V gene	J gene	D gene	clone size
TGTGCCAGCTCACCACCGGTGGGACAGGGTCATATCAATCAGCCCCAGCATTTT	CASSPPVGQGHINQPQHF	TRBV18	TRBJ1-5	TRBD1	.
TGTGCCAGCAGTTTAGAGTCAGGGACTGGGGCCAACGTCCTGACTTTC	CASSLESGTGANVLTF	TRBV27	TRBJ2-6	.	once
TGTGCCAGCAGCTTAGATGGGAGGGTGGGGGAGACCCAGTACTTC	CASSLDGRVGETQYF	TRBV11-2	TRBJ2-5	TRBD2	.
TGCGCCAGCAGCTCACAGGACGGGAGCACAGATACGCAGTATTTT	CASSSQDGSTDTQYF	TRBV5-1	TRBJ2-3	.	.
TGTGCCAGCAGAGCGGGAGAGTTAACAGATACGCAGTATTTT	CASRAGELTDTQYF	TRBV6-4	TRBJ2-3	TRBD2	few
TGTGCCAGCAGTATCCAGACAGGGGTAGAGACCCAGTACTTC	CASSIQTGVETQYF	TRBV28	TRBJ2-5	TRBD1	.
TGTGCCAGCAGTAGCGGGAGCTCCTACAATGAGCAGTTCTTC	CASSSGSSYNEQFF	TRBV9	TRBJ2-1	TRBD2	.
TGTGCCAGTAGTATAGTCGGGGGAGGACAGCCCCAGCATTTT	CASSIVGGGQPQHF	TRBV19	TRBJ1-5	.	.
TGTGCCAGCAGCTTCACAGGGAGGGACACTGAAGCTTTCTTT	CASSFTGRDTEAFF	TRBV11-2	TRBJ1-1	.	.
TGTGCCAGCAGTGCTACCCGAGGCGGGAGGGTCTTCCCTAACTATGGCTACACCTTC	CASSATRGGRVFPNYGYTF	TRBV6-1	TRBJ1-2	.	.
TGTGCCAGCAGTTTATCCGGGACAGGTAACACCGGGGAGCTGTTTTTT	CASSLSGTGNTGELFF	TRBV27	TRBJ2-2	TRBD1	.
TGTGCCAGCAGCTTAGATCCGACAGGGGGGTACTTC	CASSLDPTGGYF	TRBV11-2	TRBJ2-7	TRBD1	.
TGTGCCAGCAGCGCCCAGGGGGCCTATGGCTACACCTTC	CASSAQGAYGYTF	TRBV7-2	TRBJ1-2	TRBD1	.
TGTGCCAGCAGTTCTAGCGGGGGTAGAGATACGCAGTATTTT	CASSSSGGRDTQYF	TRBV6-4	TRBJ2-3	TRBD2	.
TGTGCCATCAGGACTAGCGGGGGGGCTCAGTACAATGAGCAGTTCTTC	CAIRTSGGAQYNEQFF	TRBV10-3	TRBJ2-1	TRBD2	.
TGTGCCAGTAGAGGGCGGGGACAGGGGACGTCAGAGACCCAGTACTTC	CASRGRGQGTSETQYF	TRBV19	TRBJ2-5	TRBD1	.
TGTGCCAGCAGCCAGCACCCGGGACAGGGGGCCGATACGCAGTATTTT	CASSQHPGQGADTQYF	TRBV28	TRBJ2-3	TRBD1	many
TGTGCCAGCAGTGAAGACAGGGAGAGGACCACAGGGTATGGCTACACCTTC	CASSEDRERTTGYGYTF	TRBV27	TRBJ1-2	TRBD1	.
TGCGCCAGCAGTGCGGGGAGCTCTGGAAACACCATATATTTT	CASSAGSSGNTIYF	TRBV10-1	TRBJ1-3	.	.
TGTGCCAGCAGCCCCATACGGACCCGGGACGGGGAGCTGTTTTTT	CASSPIRTRDGELFF	TRBV27	TRBJ2-2	.	.
TGTGCCAGCAGCCCGCGGACTAGCGGTAGCACAGATACGCAGTATTTT	CASSPRTSGSTDTQYF	TRBV13	TRBJ2-3	TRBD2	.
TGTGCCAGCAGCTTAACTAGCGGTCTCAACTACAATGAGCAGTTCTTC	CASSLTSGLNYNEQFF	TRBV7-9	TRBJ2-1	TRBD2	.
TGTGCCAGCAGTTATATAGCGGGGGAGAACACCGGGGAGCTGTTTTTT	CASSYIAGENTGELFF	TRBV7-6	TRBJ2-2	TRBD2	.
TGTGCCAGCAGCGTTAGCGGGAGGGCCACCGGGGAGCTGTTTTTT	CASSVSGRATGELFF	TRBV9	TRBJ2-2	TRBD2	.
TGCGCCAGCAGCTTCCTACGCAGGGAATACAATGAGCAGTTCTTC	CASSFLRREYNEQFF	TRBV5-1	TRBJ2-1	.	once
TGTGCCAGCAGCTCCCCCTCGGGACAGGGGGGCTACAATGAGCAGTTCTTC	CASSSPSGQGGYNEQFF	TRBV7-2	TRBJ2-1	TRBD1	.
TGTGCCCCCTCAGCGACAGGGGTTAACGAGCAGTACTTC	CAPSATGVNEQYF	TRBV27	TRBJ2-7	TRBD1	.
TGTGCCAGCAGCTTGGGGGGGGGCACTAAGATCAATTCACCCCTCCACTTT	CASSLGGGTKINSPLHF	TRBV5-4	TRBJ1-6	.	.
TGCGCCAGCTCCGTTGCGACAGGGGCATCGAAATTAGATCGTTCACCCCTCCACTTT	CASSVATGASKLDRSPLHF	TRBV5-1	TRBJ1-6	TRBD1	.
TGTGCCACCAATCGAGGGGGACAGGGCCATGAAAAACTGTTTTTT	CATNRGGQGHEKLFF	TRBV15	TRBJ1-4	TRBD1	.
TGTGCCAGCAGCAACTTCGGGGGAGGACTAGCGGGAGTTTCGTACGAGCAGTACTTC	CASSNFGGGLAGVSYEQYF	TRBV7-9	TRBJ2-7	TRBD2	.
TGTGCCAGCAGCCCTCCCGGGTCGGGACTAGCGGCTTCAGATACGCAGTATTTT	CASSPPGSGLAASDTQYF	TRBV13	TRBJ2-3	TRBD2	.
TGTGCCAGCAGCTCCCCCGCGGGAGGAACAGATACGCAGTATTTT	CASSSPAGGTDTQYF	TRBV7-2	TRBJ2-3	TRBD2	.
TGTGCCAGCAGCGTAGGTCCTAGCTTGGAGACCCAGTACTTC	CASSVGPSLETQYF	TRBV9	TRBJ2-5	.	once
TGTGCCAGCAGCCCAAAGACTGGAAACCAAGAGACCCAGTACTTC	CASSPKTGNQETQYF	TRBV7-9	TRBJ2-5	.	.
TGCGCCAGCAGCCAAGATGTGGGGGCTAGCGGGGCCTACGAGCAGTACTTC	CASSQDVGASGAYEQYF	TRBV4-3	TRBJ2-7	TRBD2	.
TGTGCCAGCAGTTCCATTACACACGACAGGCCCTTAGAGGATGAGCAGTTCTTC	CASSSITHDRPLEDEQFF	TRBV27	TRBJ2-1	.	.
TGTGCCAGCAAGGCAGGGGGGAACTACGAGCAGTACTTC	CASKAGGNYEQYF	TRBV6-1	TRBJ2-7	.	.
TGTGCCAGCACCCCGTTTGTGGGCCACTATGGCTACACCTTC	CASTPFVGHYGYTF	TRBV27	TRBJ1-2	.	.
TGTGCCAGCAGCTTAGGGACAGGGATGTTGGATAATTCACCCCTCCACTTT	CASSLGTGMLDNSPLHF	TRBV11-2	TRBJ1-6	TRBD1	.
TGTGCCAGCACCACTTTCCACGAGCAGTACTTC	CASTTFHEQYF	TRBV11-2	TRBJ2-7	.	few
TGTGCCAGCAGCTTAGAAAACCTCAATGGGAGGGTTTACAATGAGCAGTTCTTC	CASSLENLNGRVYNEQFF	TRBV11-2	TRBJ2-1	TRBD2	.
TGTGCCAGCAGCGTAGGTAGGAGGGAGAATGAGCAGTTCTTC	CASSVGRRENEQFF	TRBV9	TRBJ2-1	.	.
TGTGCCAGCTCACCCGGTCTGGGACAGCGACCTCGGAGCACTGAAGCTTTCTTT	CASSPGLGQRPRSTEAFF	TRBV18	TRBJ1-1	TRBD1	once
TGTGCCAGCAGCCCCACTAGCCACACCGGGGAGCTGTTTTTT	CASSPTSHTGELFF	TRBV28	TRBJ2-2	.	.
TGTGCCAGCAGACGTAGCAACTATGGCTACACCTTC	CASRRSNYGYTF	TRBV9	TRBJ1-2	.	.
TGCGCCAGCAGCCAAGGAGGTGGACAATATAGCAATCAGCCCCAGCATTTT	CASSQGGGQYSNQPQHF	TRBV4-1	TRBJ1-5	.	once
TGTGCCAGCAGCTTATTTTTCTTCGGATCTCCGGGTGAGCAGTTCTTC	CASSLFFFGSPGEQFF	TRBV7-6	TRBJ2-1	.	.